This T cell receptor beta chain was recovered during a study of cytomegalovirus exposure and HLA in healthy donors. Study observations and caveats: The study listed roughly 160 cytomegalovirus-associated TCR beta chains. Reports showed the classifier diagnosing cytomegalovirus status with high specificity and sensitivity.

Details on this clone: Its target is unknown.

The donors were in the roughly 110-subject validation cohort, distinct from the roughly 700-subject first cohort. Measured with immunoSEQ multiplex PCR; TCRdb has only the in-frame clones, and not every one. The sample carries more than 65,000 clones, 95% to 96% recorded once. CDR3 size: 16 residues. Germline values: CDR1 SGHRS, CDR2 YFSETQ. Losses at the gene ends were 0 bases for V and 2 bases for J; bases not matched to a gene: 5. Sequencing was performed on PBMCs. The sequence came from a woman between 18 and 30 years old in good health and CMV-seronegative. V and J are TRBV5-1 and TRBJ2-3, with TRBD1 matching 8 bases. CDR3 in DNA: TGCGCCAGCAGCTTGGCCTTCAGGGGGCTCACAGATACGCAGTATTTT. It encodes CASSLAFRGLTDTQYF.